This passage covers 14 T cell receptor beta chains from one sample sequenced in a study of identical twins. Via MiXCR, TCRdb re-called the 5' RACE reads, giving one row per CDR3 protein. This sample has about 530,000 distinct CDR3 sequences, with around 15% found just once. These data are also associated with another study on yellow fever vaccine responses in identical twins.

The sequenced material came from CD4+ T cells sorted from blood. These receptors were obtained from a woman in her late teens or twenties in good health.

This chain uses TRBV18 with TRBJ1-1; D is possibly TRBD1 (5 bases). Trimming shortened V by 2 bases and J by 0 bases, and 16 bases separated the two germline ends. CDR1 is KGHSH and CDR2 is LQKENI in the germline V gene. The CDR3 sequence is 17 residues long. The DNA of the CDR3 is TGTGCCAGCTCACCATTCACAGGCCGAGGAATGAACACTGAAGCTTTCTTT. It encodes CASSPFTGRGMNTEAFF.

J is TRBJ1-1 and V is TRBV19, with 7 nucleotides matching TRBD1. CDR1 is LNHDA, CDR2 SQIVND, per germline (reference sequence). The CDR3 has 14 residues. V dropped 8 bases and J dropped 6; count of bases not matched to a gene: 12. CDR3 nucleotide sequence: TGTGCCAGTCAATCCGACAGGGAATGGCCTGAAGCTTTCTTT. It encodes CASQSDREWPEAFF.

This clonotype was picked up a small number of times. The genes are TRBV10-3 and TRBJ1-1; a weak D match, TRBD1 (6 bases). This CDR3 region has 13 residues. Looked up from germline, CDR1 is ENHRY and CDR2 is SYGVKD. V shed 10 bases and J shed 1 base, with 13 bases lying between them. CDR3 in amino acids: CATNRVSNTEAFF. Here the CDR3 DNA reads TGTGCCACCAACAGGGTTTCGAACACTGAAGCTTTCTTT.

A few counts support this clonotype. The gene calls are TRBV5-1 and TRBJ2-4, with D perhaps matching TRBD2 (5 bases). V was clipped by 4 bases and J by 0 bases, with 17 bases between them. The CDR3 loop spans 17 amino acids. Germline V gene sequence: CDR1 SGHRS, CDR2 YFSETQ. Here the CDR3 reads CASSPANGLLAKNIQYF. The DNA of the CDR3 is TGCGCCAGCAGCCCCGCTAACGGACTGCTAGCCAAAAACATTCAGTACTTC. Based on the CDR3 plus reference TRBV5-1 and TRBJ2-4, the full variable domain is KAGVTQTPRYLIKTRGQQVTLSCSPISGHRSVSWYQQTPGQGLQFLFEYFSETQRNKGNFPGRFSGRQFSNSRSEMNVSTLELGDSALYLCASSPANGLLAKNIQYFGAGTRLSVL.

This clonotype was seen a handful of times. The rearrangement uses TRBV11-2 and TRBJ2-3; 9 bases align to TRBD2. CDR1 is SGHAT, CDR2 FQNNGV, per germline. The CDR3 has 14 amino acids. The ends lost 5 bases at V and 6 bases at J; junction bases unmatched: 6. The CDR3 DNA is TGTGCCAGCAGCCTAGGACTAGCGTGGGATACGCAGTATTTT. Translating it yields CASSLGLAWDTQYF.

This clonotype has a handful of counts. J is TRBJ2-5 and V is TRBV11-3; tentatively, D is TRBD1 or TRBD2 (5 bases each). CDR3 size: 13 residues. V lost 8 bases and J 7 bases, leaving 17 bases between the germline ends. Germline assignment: CDR1 SGHNT and CDR2 YENEEA. The CDR3 loop is CASAGLGGPTQYF. CDR3 in DNA: TGTGCCAGCGCTGGCCTTGGGGGTCCGACCCAGTACTTC.

This clonotype came up many times. For the CDR3, the DNA is TGTGCCAGCAGTGAAGCGGGAGGTCGATCCTACGAGCAGTACTTC. Translated: CASSEAGGRSYEQYF. The chain couples TRBV27 to TRBJ2-7; TRBD2 agrees at 9 bases. V was clipped by 5 bases and J by 1 base; unmatched bases: 6. The CDR3 has 15 amino acids. The germline V gene has CDR1 MNHEY and CDR2 SMNVEV (reference sequence).

In DNA, the CDR3 is TGTGCCATCAGTGACCCAGGGACCCCCCTCCCAGATACGCAGTATTTT. This encodes CAISDPGTPLPDTQYF. V usage is TRBV10-3 and J usage is TRBJ2-3, with D perhaps assigned TRBD1 or TRBD2 (5 bases each). The CDR3 covers 16 residues. Trimming shortened V by 3 bases and J by 4 bases, and 17 bases separated the two germline ends. Germline V gene lookup returns CDR1 ENHRY and CDR2 SYGVKD.

The rearrangement links TRBV20-1 to TRBJ2-7; tentative D call: TRBD2 (6 bases). In germline, CDR1 is DFQATT, CDR2 SNEGSKA (reference sequence). CDR3 size: 13 residues. V lost 2 bases and J 2 bases, leaving 10 bases between the germline ends. CDR3 DNA sequence: TGCAGTGCTAGATACCCGGGGGCCTACGAGCAGTACGTC. This codes for CSARYPGAYEQYV.

This clonotype was counted at least ten times. This chain connects TRBV28 to TRBJ2-7; TRBD2 matches at 10 bases. V shed 1 base, J shed 3 bases, and the junction held 3 bases outside the gene matches. Germline V gene sequence: CDR1 MDHEN, CDR2 SYDVKM. This CDR3 is 15 amino acids long. CDR3 nucleotides: TGTGCCAGCAGTTTATTGGCTAGCGGGGGCTACGAGCAGTACTTC. Its translation: CASSLLASGGYEQYF.

This clonotype was counted a few times. This chain joins TRBV6-6 and TRBJ1-4, with D tentatively TRBD1 (5 bases). The CDR3 is 13 residues long. Germline V gene lookup returns CDR1 MNHNY and CDR2 SVGAGI (reference sequence). V dropped 8 bases and J dropped 7 bases, with 14 bases sitting between them. The CDR3 DNA follows: TGTGCCAGCCGTCGAGGGGAGGGTGAAAAACTGTTTTTT. The encoded protein is CASRRGEGEKLFF.

This clonotype was counted between two and nine times. V usage is TRBV18 and J usage is TRBJ1-5, with 11 bases matching TRBD1. The ends lost 6 bases at V and 7 bases at J; junction bases unmatched: 5. The CDR3 is 14 amino acids. Per germline, CDR1 KGHSH and CDR2 LQKENI. The CDR3 loop reads CASSPDRGLQPQHF. The CDR3 nucleotides read TGTGCCAGCTCTCCGGACAGGGGGCTCCAGCCCCAGCATTTT.

This rearrangement joins TRBV28 to TRBJ2-1, with 13 bases aligning to TRBD2. This CDR3 contains 16 residues. The V and J ends lost 6 bases and 6 bases, in that order; junction bases with no gene match: 8. In germline, CDR1 is MDHEN, CDR2 SYDVKM. The CDR3 sequence: CASSLLAGGLPNEQFF. In nucleotides, the CDR3 is TGTGCCAGCAGCTTACTAGCGGGAGGGCTCCCCAATGAGCAGTTCTTC.

This clonotype was observed a handful of times. The CDR3 is CASGATGTGELFF. CDR3 nucleotides: TGTGCTAGTGGAGCGACAGGCACCGGGGAGCTGTTTTTT. The V call is TRBV12-5, the J call TRBJ2-2; tentative D call: TRBD1 (6 bases). The CDR3 extends over 13 amino acids. Germline V gene lookup returns CDR1 LGHNT and CDR2 FRNRAP. The V end lost 6 bases, the J end lost 4 bases, and 9 bases lay between the germline ends.